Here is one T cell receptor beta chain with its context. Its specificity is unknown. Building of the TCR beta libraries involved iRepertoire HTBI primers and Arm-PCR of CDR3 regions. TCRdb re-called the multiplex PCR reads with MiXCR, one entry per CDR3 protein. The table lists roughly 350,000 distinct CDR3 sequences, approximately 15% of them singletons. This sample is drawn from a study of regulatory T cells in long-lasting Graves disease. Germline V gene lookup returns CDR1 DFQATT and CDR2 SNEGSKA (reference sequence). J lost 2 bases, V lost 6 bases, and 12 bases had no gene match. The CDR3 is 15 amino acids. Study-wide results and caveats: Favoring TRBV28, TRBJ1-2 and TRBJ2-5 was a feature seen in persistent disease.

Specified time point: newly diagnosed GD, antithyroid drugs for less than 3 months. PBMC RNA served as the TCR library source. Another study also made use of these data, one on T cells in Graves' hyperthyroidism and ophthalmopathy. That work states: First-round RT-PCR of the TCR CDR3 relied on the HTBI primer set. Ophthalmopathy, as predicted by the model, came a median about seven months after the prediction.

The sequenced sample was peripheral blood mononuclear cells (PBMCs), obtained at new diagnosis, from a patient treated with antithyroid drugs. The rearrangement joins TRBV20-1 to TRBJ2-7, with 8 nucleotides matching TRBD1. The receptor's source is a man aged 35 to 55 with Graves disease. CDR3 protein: CSAAGQGKFTYEQYF. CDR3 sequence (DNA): TGCAGTGCCGCAGGACAGGGAAAATTTACCTACGAGCAGTACTTC.